These 29 T cell receptor beta chains share one sample of origin, sequenced in a study of blood T cells in healthy people across ages. Next came a second PCR, run for about 7 to 11 cycles, which used a sample-barcoded 5' primer along with a J-beta primer mix. TCRdb re-analysed the 5' RACE reads in MiXCR, keeping a single row per CDR3 protein. Of roughly 2 million distinct CDR3 sequences in the sample, around 50% were seen once. Input material: blood. These receptor sequences come from a woman aged 40 to 50 in good health.

This clonotype has more than one count but fewer than ten. The chain joins TRBV6-2 or TRBV6-3 to TRBJ2-5, with TRBD2 matching over 9 bases. Trimming took 5 bases from V and 11 from J; bases not matched to a gene: 9. The germline gives CDR1 MNHEY, CDR2 SVGEGT. The CDR3 is 13 residues long. The CDR3 DNA follows: TGTGCCAGCAGTGTCGGGACTAGCTCAGAGCAGTACTTC. It is translated as CASSVGTSSEQYF.

The genes are TRBV24-1 and TRBJ2-3; a weak D match, TRBD1 (6 bases). Trimming took off 5 bases at V and 4 bases at J, with 18 bases between the two ends. The CDR3 is made up of 16 amino acids. The V gene's germline CDR1 is KGHDR and CDR2 SFDVKD. DNA of the CDR3: TGTGCCACCAGTGTACAGGGCCTAGGTCGGGCAGATACGCAGTATTTT. Amino acid sequence: CATSVQGLGRADTQYF.

A note on this clonotype: A junction end diverges from the germline sequence, so it may reflect a read error. V usage is TRBV7-9 and J usage is TRBJ2-1; TRBD1 matches at 9 bases. The J call may be mistaken, given a closer DNA end match to TRBJ2-7. Per the germline V gene, CDR1 is SEHNR and CDR2 is FQNEAQ (reference sequence). The length of the CDR3 is 14 residues. CDR3 DNA sequence: TGTGCCGGCAGCCGAACAGGGGGCAACTACGAGCAGTACTTC. This codes for CAGSRTGGNYEQYF.

The rearrangement uses TRBV6-5 and TRBJ2-1; D perhaps matches TRBD1 (5 bases). The CDR3 runs to 12 residues. Germline V lookup: CDR1 MNHEY, CDR2 SVGAGI. The V end lost 5 bases, the J end lost 10 bases, and 12 bases lay between the germline ends. CDR3 sequence: CASSNQGYEQFF. CDR3 DNA: TGTGCCAGCAGTAACCAGGGCTACGAGCAGTTCTTC.

V gene TRBV10-3 combines with J gene TRBJ2-5, with 12 positions matching TRBD2. The germline gives CDR1 ENHRY, CDR2 SYGVKD. The CDR3 is 15 amino acids. Trimming cost V 4 bases and J 1 base; bases outside gene matches: 1. The CDR3 DNA reads TGTGCCATCAGTGGGACTAGCGGGGCCCAAGAGACCCAGTACTTC. Amino acid sequence: CAISGTSGAQETQYF.

V is TRBV25-1 and J is TRBJ1-5; perhaps TRBD1 as D (6 bases). Looked up from germline, CDR1 is MGHDK and CDR2 is SYGVNS. V gave up 4 bases and J gave up 7 bases, with 14 bases separating them. The CDR3 covers 14 residues. CDR3 sequence: CASSGTGLGQPQHF. In DNA form, the CDR3 reads TGTGCCAGCAGTGGAACAGGGTTGGGACAGCCCCAGCATTTT.

This clonotype was found a few times. The chain couples TRBV11-2 to TRBJ2-6; 7 nucleotides agree with TRBD1. V lost 5 bases to trimming and J lost 9 bases; unmatched junction nucleotides: 4. The CDR3 has 13 amino acids. The germline V gene has CDR1 SGHAT and CDR2 FQNNGV. The CDR3 sequence: CASSRRGYNVLTF. CDR3 coding DNA: TGTGCCAGCAGCCGCAGGGGGTACAACGTCCTGACTTTC.

This clonotype was counted only a few times. V gene TRBV25-1 combines with J gene TRBJ2-3; 8 bases agree with TRBD2. The CDR3 consists of 14 residues. After removal of 7 bases from V and 2 bases from J, the junction contained 5 bases not matched to a gene. Germline V lookup: CDR1 MGHDK, CDR2 SYGVNS. The CDR3 nucleotides are TGTGCCAGCAACCGGGGGGGCCCCACAGATACGCAGTATTTT. It is translated as CASNRGGPTDTQYF.

This clonotype was found many times. J is TRBJ2-1 and V is TRBV10-1, with TRBD2 identical over 7 bases. The CDR3 runs to 14 residues. Per the germline V gene, CDR1 is WNHNN and CDR2 is SYGVQD (reference sequence). The J segment lost 7 bases and the V segment lost 2 bases, leaving 5 bases of the junction unmatched. CDR3 residues: CASSEAGVRNEQFF. DNA of the CDR3: TGCGCCAGCAGTGAGGCGGGGGTAAGGAATGAGCAGTTCTTC.

This chain joins TRBV12-3 or TRBV12-4 and TRBJ1-6; D unclear. Between the trimmed V and J ends, which lost 5 bases and 6 bases, there was a span of 2 bases. CDR3 length equals 11 residues. Here the CDR3 reads CASSINSPLHF. The CDR3 DNA reads as TGTGCCAGCAGTATTAATTCACCCCTCCACTTT.

Comment on this clonotype: At one boundary the junction diverges from the germline segment, which might be a read error. This chain uses TRBV4-3 with TRBJ2-1; 7 nucleotides align to TRBD1. The better agreement between TRBJ2-7 and the DNA end casts doubt on the J call. CDR1 LGHNA and CDR2 YSLEER come from the germline V gene. The CDR3 extends over 17 amino acids. The CDR3 is CANSQESSRGQFYEQYF. CDR3 bases: TGCGCCAACAGCCAAGAGTCGAGTAGGGGACAGTTCTACGAGCAGTACTTC.

The J gene is TRBJ2-1, the V gene TRBV28; 10 bases line up with TRBD1. The junction had 11 bases not matched to a gene; V was cut back by 5 bases and J by 4 bases. The CDR3 sequence is 17 residues long. CDR1 and CDR2 from the germline V gene are MDHEN and SYDVKM. The CDR3 DNA reads TGTGCCAGCAGTCTCCCCACCGGGACAGGGGTGTACAATGAGCAGTTCTTC. This encodes CASSLPTGTGVYNEQFF.

This chain connects TRBV20-1 to TRBJ2-4; no clear D. CDR3 size: 13 residues. V lost 5 bases and J lost 2, with 10 bases in between. Germline V gene lookup returns CDR1 DFQATT and CDR2 SNEGSKA (reference sequence). The CDR3 bases are TGCAGTGCTGGACGTGGTTCCAAAAACATTCAGTACTTC. It codes for CSAGRGSKNIQYF.

The chain carries TRBV18 and TRBJ2-1, with D unresolved. V lost 2 bases and J 0 bases, leaving 14 bases between the germline ends. From germline, CDR1 is KGHSH and CDR2 LQKENI. This CDR3 comprises 17 residues. CDR3 sequence (DNA): TGTGCCAGCTCACCAGGCAGCCCCCTTAGCTCCTACAATGAGCAGTTCTTC. It is translated as CASSPGSPLSSYNEQFF.

The rearrangement links TRBV4-3 to TRBJ2-7; 9 bases are shared with TRBD1. The V gene's germline CDR1 is LGHNA and CDR2 YSLEER. J was trimmed by 7 bases and V by 0 bases; bases with no gene match: 10. The CDR3 has 16 amino acids. CDR3 sequence reads: CASSQDSGTGPGEQYF. CDR3 coding DNA: TGCGCCAGCAGCCAAGACTCCGGGACAGGGCCTGGGGAGCAGTACTTC.

The chain joins TRBV29-1 to TRBJ2-1, with a possible D match to TRBD2 (5 bases). The CDR3 loop spans 15 amino acids. V shed 2 bases and J shed 9 bases, with 20 bases lying between them. Germline V CDR1 and CDR2: SQVTM, ANQGSEA. The CDR3 loop reads CSVEIPSGPGSEQFF. The DNA for the CDR3 is TGCAGCGTTGAAATTCCCAGCGGCCCTGGGAGTGAGCAGTTCTTC.

V and J are TRBV6-2 or TRBV6-3 and TRBJ2-7; the match to TRBD2 covers 10 bases. This CDR3 has 14 residues. With V trimmed by 6 bases and J by 4 bases, 6 bases remained unmatched. From germline, CDR1 is MNHEY and CDR2 SVGEGT. The CDR3 DNA follows: TGTGCCAGCAGGCGGACTAGCGGAGTATACGAGCAGTACTTC. This sequence encodes CASRRTSGVYEQYF.

Concerning this clonotype: No conserved phenylalanine or tryptophan ends this CDR3, so it is likely a read error. The chain carries TRBV20-1 and TRBJ2-4; TRBD2 agrees at 8 bases. The germline V gene has CDR1 DFQATT and CDR2 SNEGSKA (reference sequence). The CDR3 has 13 residues. J gave up 7 bases and V 4 bases, and 6 bases lay outside the gene matches. CDR3 in amino acids: CSATGGLGNIQYL. Here the CDR3 DNA reads TGCAGTGCTACGGGGGGGCTGGGTAACATTCAGTACCTC.

The V and J genes are TRBV12-3 or TRBV12-4 and TRBJ2-1, with 7 bases identical to TRBD1. The J call is doubtful: the DNA matches TRBJ2-7 better. This CDR3 is built from 15 residues. CDR3 residues: CASSFGAGGFGEQYF. CDR3 DNA: TGTGCCAGCAGTTTTGGGGCAGGGGGTTTCGGTGAGCAGTACTTC.

This clonotype was counted a few times. The rearrangement joins TRBV28 to TRBJ2-7, with a tentative D call TRBD1 (5 bases). Trimming removed 6 bases at V and 7 bases at J, with 19 bases between. Germline CDR1 and CDR2: MDHEN and SYDVKM. This CDR3 has 14 amino acids. CDR3 nucleotide sequence: TGTGCCAGCAGACAAGGATTTGGGGCTGAAGAGCAGTACTTC. This encodes CASRQGFGAEEQYF.

The chain is built from TRBV20-1 and TRBJ2-3, with a possible D match to TRBD1 (6 bases). Germline V gives CDR1 DFQATT, CDR2 SNEGSKA (reference sequence). The CDR3 runs to 16 residues. V shed 4 bases and J shed 0 bases, with 17 bases lying between them. The CDR3 loop reads CSATSYRAPSTDTQYF. The CDR3 DNA sequence: TGCAGTGCTACCAGTTACAGGGCCCCGAGCACAGATACGCAGTATTTT.

The chain employs TRBV20-1 and TRBJ2-3; 9 positions agree with TRBD2. CDR3 size: 13 residues. Per germline, CDR1 DFQATT and CDR2 SNEGSKA (reference sequence). Losses at the gene ends were 5 bases for V and 4 bases for J; bases not matched to a gene: 4. CDR3 region: CSAGGTSPDTQYF. In DNA form, the CDR3 reads TGCAGTGCTGGGGGGACTAGCCCAGATACGCAGTATTTT.

This chain joins TRBV6-5 and TRBJ2-5, with a weak D call TRBD2 (5 bases). Germline V gene lookup returns CDR1 MNHEY and CDR2 SVGAGI. Trimming removed 6 bases at V and 11 bases at J, with 16 bases between. The CDR3 runs 12 residues. DNA for the CDR3: TGTGCCAGCAGGCTCGCGTCTGGGGAGCAGTACTTC. This encodes CASRLASGEQYF.

The V call is TRBV4-2, the J call TRBJ2-4; TRBD2 is a possible D gene (6 bases). The DNA end is a closer match to TRBJ2-7, so the J assignment may be wrong. The CDR3 runs to 11 residues. Germline lookup yields CDR1 LGHNA and CDR2 YNFKEQ. CDR3 DNA: TGTGCCAGCGACGGGGGCTACGAGCAGTACTTC. Translating it yields CASDGGYEQYF.

This clonotype was seen a handful of times. V usage is TRBV12-3 or TRBV12-4 and J usage is TRBJ2-1; a possible D gene is TRBD2 (6 bases). Deletions cut 2 bases from V and 5 bases from J, with 13 bases between. CDR3 length: 15 amino acids. The CDR3 DNA reads TGTGCCAGCAGTTTACGACTAGATTCAAACAATGAGCAGTTCTTC. Encoded protein: CASSLRLDSNNEQFF.

V gene TRBV29-1 combines with J gene TRBJ1-1; the D gene is possibly TRBD1 (5 bases). The length of the CDR3 is 14 residues. The V end was cut by 6 bases, the J end by 1 base, with 15 bases between. Germline CDR1 reads SQVTM; CDR2 reads ANQGSEA. CDR3 loop: CSVKPRDGNTEAFF. CDR3 coding DNA: TGCAGCGTGAAACCCCGGGACGGGAACACTGAAGCTTTCTTT. Filled out from reference TRBV29-1 and TRBJ1-1, the complete variable domain reads SAVISQKPSRDICQRGTSLTIQCQVDSQVTMMFWYRQQPGQSLTLIATANQGSEATYESGFVIDKFPISRPNLTFSTLTVSNMSPEDSSIYLCSVKPRDGNTEAFFGQGTRLTVV.

In this sample, this clonotype turned up a few times. V gene TRBV7-8 combines with J gene TRBJ2-3; D is perhaps TRBD1 or TRBD2 (6 bases each). The CDR3 is made up of 17 amino acids. V was pared by 2 bases and J by 2 bases, with 17 bases between. Germline V gene lookup returns CDR1 SGHVS and CDR2 FQNEAQ. The CDR3 spells CASSLLGTGAITDTQYF. DNA of the CDR3: TGTGCCAGCAGCTTATTGGGAACGGGGGCCATCACAGATACGCAGTATTTT.

The chain combines TRBV27 with TRBJ2-3; D not resolved. V gave up 8 bases and J gave up 0 bases, with 12 bases separating them. The CDR3 has 14 residues. From germline, CDR1 is MNHEY and CDR2 SMNVEV (reference sequence). CDR3 loop: CASGRQASTDTQYF. CDR3 DNA sequence: TGTGCCAGCGGTAGGCAGGCCAGCACAGATACGCAGTATTTT.

The CDR3 DNA is TGTGCCAGCAGCTTAAAGCGGGACAGTATCTCAGATACGCAGTATTTT. It translates to CASSLKRDSISDTQYF. This sequence joins TRBV11-2 and TRBJ2-3, with D perhaps assigned TRBD1 or TRBD2 (7 bases each). The CDR3 length is 16 residues. From germline, CDR1 is SGHAT and CDR2 FQNNGV. V was clipped by 2 bases and J by 4 bases, with 16 bases between them.